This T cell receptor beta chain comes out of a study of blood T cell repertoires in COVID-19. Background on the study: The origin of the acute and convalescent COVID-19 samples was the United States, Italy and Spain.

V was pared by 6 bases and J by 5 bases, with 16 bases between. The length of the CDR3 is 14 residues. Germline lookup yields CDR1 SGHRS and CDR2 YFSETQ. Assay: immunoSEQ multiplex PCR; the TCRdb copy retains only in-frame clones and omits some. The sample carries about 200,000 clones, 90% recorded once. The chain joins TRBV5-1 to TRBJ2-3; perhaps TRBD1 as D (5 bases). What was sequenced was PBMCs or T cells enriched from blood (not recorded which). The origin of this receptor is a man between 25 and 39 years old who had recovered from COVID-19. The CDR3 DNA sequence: TGCGCCAGCATGGCAGGGTTCAGTGAAGATACGCAGTATTTT. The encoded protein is CASMAGFSEDTQYF.